This T cell receptor (beta chain) was identified during a study of response to subunit inactivated influenza vaccine. The V gene lost 0 bases and the J gene lost 7 bases, with 7 bases spanning the gap. CDR3 length: 13 amino acids. The germline V gene encodes CDR1 SGHRS and CDR2 YFSETQ. TCRdb re-called the RT-PCR reads through MiXCR, storing one row per CDR3 protein. The sample lists about 570,000 distinct CDR3 sequences; 11% were seen once. In addition, the sample was reused for a study of T cells expressing NK-cell markers. That source notes: 5'RACE template switching built TCR beta cDNA with unique molecular identifiers. The TCR beta repertoires originated in sorted CD3+CD56+NKG2C+, CD3+CD56+NKG2C- and CD3+CD56-NKG2C+ T cells.

This chain uses TRBV5-1 with TRBJ2-2, with D uncertain. The receptor was isolated from a man over 45 who received an inactivated influenza vaccine. The material sequenced was PBMCs from blood, taken on the day of vaccination. DNA of the CDR3: TGCGCCAGCAGCTTGGAAGCGAACGGGGAGCTGTTTTTT. Protein sequence: CASSLEANGELFF.